A selection of T cell receptor beta chains follows, all from one sample in a study of blood T cell repertoires in COVID-19. Measured with immunoSEQ multiplex PCR; TCRdb has only the in-frame clones, and not every one. The table includes 150,000 to 200,000 clones, more than 75% detected once. The sample consisted of peripheral blood. These receptors were taken from a woman aged 45-60 years with COVID-19, enrolled during active disease. Both conserved end residues are part of each CDR3. D genes are given only for firm matches. Only part of the rows carry a size: once, few, many, or a class if the clone is expanded.

clone size,V gene,D gene,CDR3 length,CDR3 protein
-,TRBV6-2/TRBV6-3,-,13,CASSYGQLYGYTF
-,TRBV27,-,17,CASSKTGSSGGNQPQHF
-,TRBV6-5,TRBD2,15,CASSPLAGGLYEQYF
-,TRBV9,-,16,CASSVDGIASTYEQYF
-,TRBV6-5,-,15,CASSYSRSANYGYTF
-,TRBV4-2,TRBD2,16,CASSRTSGGEDETQYF
once,TRBV28,TRBD1,14,CASSLRTGVYGYTF
-,TRBV18,-,16,CASSPRPRGISYEQYF
-,TRBV7-2,-,14,CASNPGGVWQPQHF
-,TRBV5-1,TRBD1,11,CANWTGPEAFF
-,TRBV11-2,TRBD2,17,CASSLVSGGAVYNEQFF
once,TRBV3-1/TRBV3-2,TRBD1,18,CASSLPRHRGLNTGELFF
-,TRBV19,TRBD1,16,CASSIGEDRTNTEAFF
-,TRBV5-1,-,14,CASSTRTFTGELFF
-,TRBV7-9,-,13,CASSLRGIGGYTF
-,TRBV4-1,-,14,CASSHGVWLAEAFF
-,TRBV10-1,TRBD1,14,CASSAGQGPDTQYF
-,TRBV7-9,TRBD1,14,CASSLGQGSSPLHF
once,TRBV7-9,TRBD2,15,CASSPTSGGQETQYF
few,TRBV19,-,12,CASSIQGYEQYF
-,TRBV19,TRBD2,14,CASSQAGGTGELFF
-,TRBV4-2,TRBD2,15,CASSPGTSSLAEQFF